This TCR beta chain is from a study of graft-versus-host responses after intestinal transplantation (dated by TCRdb to 2020 to 2023). A note on the overall study: The transplants that recipients got were multivisceral, liver-intestinal, or isolated intestinal. Every recipient was given anti-thymocyte globulin induction, then maintenance tacrolimus and steroids for around three years. After intestinal transplantation, graft-versus-host and host-versus-graft alloreactive T cell clones were followed in the graft, circulation and bone marrow using bulk TCR-beta CDR3 sequencing. To identify alloreactive clones, pre-transplant mixed lymphocyte reaction products were sequenced and then compared with unstimulated pre-transplant donor and recipient T cells. The cohort enrolled 24 intestinal transplant recipients, one of whom was a retransplant, and 3 patients without pretransplant specimens were excluded. Donor T cell macrochimerism was defined as a peak of at least 4% donor T cells among recipient peripheral blood mononuclear cells. Samples from a few later patients were sequenced in-house on an Illumina MiSeq with MiXCR processing rather than by the commercial service.

Receptor amplification or capture employed the immunoSEQ multiplex PCR assay. For most patients, genomic DNA was isolated using the Qiagen DNeasy Blood and Tissue Kit and was shipped frozen to Adaptive Biotechnologies for TCR sequencing. For most patients, high-throughput TCR-beta CDR3 sequencing of genomic DNA was performed by Adaptive Biotechnologies. The paper's data handling went like this. TCR sequencing data were retrieved from Adaptive's ImmunoSEQ software for 18 patients, whereas a few other patients were processed with MiXCR and VDJtools. To correct CD4 versus CD8 sorting errors, sequences present in both subsets at a frequency ratio below 5:1 were removed. CDR3 nucleotide sequences shared by donor and recipient were removed because the origin of these sequences could not be assigned. Alloreactive clones required at least 2-fold expansion over unstimulated cells and minimum CFSE-low frequency of 0.002% (template counts) or 0.001% (read counts). Clones were considered mappable if detected in sequenced pre-transplant spleen, lymph node, or MLR CFSE-low populations of the donor or recipient. The cumulative frequency of alloreactive clones was calculated as a percentage of all sequences, weighted by copy number. TCRdb took this table from immuneACCESS and kept in-frame rearrangements with V and J called. Such tables lack part of the clones; where checked against another copy, unresolved V genes explain under half of the gap, and the rest is unexplained. V, J and clone size were drawn from that table, and D and trimming were deduced from the DNA. Counted in this sample were some 100,000 clones; around 90% of them appeared once. Around 5.8% of the sample is in the top ten clones.

Worth noting for this clone: Its antigen target is currently unknown. No much larger clonotype is one base removed from it; base qualities were not supplied.

The V end loses 4 bases and the J end loses 3 bases, and a stretch of 10 bases separates them. Taken from the germline V gene, the CDR1 and CDR2 loops are MNHEY and SVGAGI. The CDR3, from cysteine to phenylalanine, totals 14 residues. Only the CDR3 portion is preserved as DNA: 42 bases, with reading frame beginning at the first base. This specimen's time point label, interpreted: cells obtained before transplantation from donor or recipient. CD3+CD4+ and CD3+CD8+ populations were FACS-sorted from unstimulated pre-transplant donor and recipient cells taken from spleen or lymph nodes. Study-wide findings and limitations: Conclusions were limited by the relatively low number and heterogeneity of intestinal transplant patients. GvH clones were detected in recipient bone marrow, and some appeared earlier in ileal mucosa or blood, consistent with an intestinal mucosal origin. High GvH to HvG T cell clonal ratios were observed in the allografts of patients with donor T cell macrochimerism. Peak levels of circulating GvH clones were associated with declines in HvG clones early after transplant.

The sequencing here drew on unstimulated CD8+ T cells sorted from spleen or lymph node cells, taken before intestinal transplant. The origin of this receptor is a human donor who received an intestinal transplant. The chain uses TRBV6-5 and TRBJ2-1; the D gene cannot be resolved reliably. The DNA sequence is given as TGTGCCAGCAGTTTTTTCCTGAACTACAATGAGCAGTTCTTC. It translates as CASSFFLNYNEQFF.